These T cell receptor beta chains were read from a single sample in a study of shared T cell receptors in the human thymus. The method was immunoSEQ multiplex PCR; TCRdb's version includes in-frame clones alone and lacks a portion of them. The sample holds about 660,000 clones, approximately 90% seen once. This same sample was also part of a study on human thymus T cells.

Sequencing was carried out using thymocytes. All receptors derive from a boy younger than two with a congenital heart defect. CDR3s include the opening cysteine and the closing phenylalanine or tryptophan.

V gene,J gene,CDR3 length,CDR3 protein
TRBV30,TRBJ1-1,15,CAWSPDRDGNTEAFF
TRBV19,TRBJ2-1,13,CASSPDIYNEQFF
TRBV5-1,TRBJ2-7,19,CASSSYGQGARATNYEQYF
TRBV2,TRBJ2-1,13,CASRREIDNEQFF
TRBV28,TRBJ2-7,16,CASSHQGALSVYEQYF
TRBV28,TRBJ2-5,17,CASSLSWTSGRVETQYF
TRBV7-6,TRBJ2-7,14,CASSVLAGTYEQYF
TRBV6-1,TRBJ2-2,18,CASSELFAGGSNTGELFF
TRBV7-2,TRBJ2-2,16,CASSFSGKGGTGELFF
TRBV7-6,TRBJ2-1,15,CASSFRAREDNEQFF
TRBV19,NA,16,CASSIRGRGPSYEQYF
TRBV5-6,TRBJ1-1,14,CASSLGDTSIEAFF
TRBV5-1,TRBJ1-4,14,CASSDPGSEEKLFF
TRBV13,TRBJ1-1,16,CASSLGRGQRNTEAFF
TRBV6-5,TRBJ2-5,16,CASSYAGTGTVRTQYF
TRBV30,TRBJ2-3,19,CAWSVRLAGGGDSTDTQYF
TRBV25-1,TRBJ1-2,15,CASSEEAGTGDGYTF
TRBV25-1,TRBJ2-7,16,CASSELGLALTYEQYF
TRBV4-3,TRBJ2-5,15,CASSASGRGQETQYF
TRBV5-1,TRBJ2-3,15,CASSSGTPGTDTQYF
TRBV4-1,TRBJ2-2,20,CASSHLGLDRTSAIPGELFF
TRBV19,TRBJ2-2,19,CASSIDPGWLAGGDGELFF
TRBV6-1,TRBJ2-7,14,CASRGYWYRDEQYF
TRBV27,TRBJ1-1,15,CAIARDRGLNTEAFF
TRBV18,TRBJ2-7,17,CASSPFEGLTREYEQYF
TRBV11-3,TRBJ1-5,12,CASSPGRQPQHF
TRBV27,TRBJ1-3,13,CASPQAPGNTIYF
TRBV21-1,TRBJ1-5,14,CASTHRVSNQPQHF
TRBV18,TRBJ2-7,21,CASSPEGWGRTSGTTPPKQYF
TRBV18,TRBJ2-2,18,CASSPRKREISGTGELFF
TRBV11-2,TRBJ2-3,18,CASSWLGTGTGWGDTQYF
TRBV11-2,TRBJ1-5,14,CASSRVGAGQPQHF
TRBV9,TRBJ1-1,13,CASSPRSNTEAFF
TRBV5-4,TRBJ1-5,14,CASSSDRHNQPQHF
TRBV5-1,TRBJ2-7,15,CASSWRTGLGYEQYF
TRBV19,TRBJ2-6,17,CASSHRTENAGANVLTF
TRBV7-2,TRBJ1-1,14,CASSFVLLNTEAFF
TRBV6-1,TRBJ2-7,16,CASSEGPGGRSCEQYF
TRBV5-6,TRBJ2-7,12,CASSSGLRRQYF
TRBV6-5,TRBJ2-1,14,CASRSSGSGNEQFF
TRBV6-5,TRBJ2-1,14,CASVGTSGINEQFF